The 16 T cell receptor beta chains reported below all come from one sample, sequenced in a study of shared clonotypes between healthy human individuals. Repertoires were generated with immunoSEQ multiplex PCR, while TCRdb's copy carries only in-frame clones and drops some. The data hold 2 million to 3 million clones, with over 85% observed a single time. The material sequenced was naive CD4+ T cells from PBMCs. Subset indicated: CD45RA+ positively selected. These receptor sequences come from a man aged 18-30 years in good health. Some clones in this sample may be carry-over from other donors' samples.

About this clone: Additional DNA sequences in this sample encode the identical CDR3. The chain joins TRBV28 to TRBJ2-1; D is uncertain. V lost 4 bases and J lost 3, with 4 bases in between. The CDR3 length is 12 residues. From germline, CDR1 is MDHEN and CDR2 SYDVKM. CDR3 protein: CASSSVYNEQFF. In DNA, the CDR3 is TGTGCCAGCAGTTCCGTCTACAATGAGCAGTTCTTC.

V usage is TRBV6-1 and J usage is TRBJ2-1; perhaps TRBD1 as D (5 bases). The CDR3 totals 15 residues. Germline CDR1 reads MNHNS; CDR2 reads SASEGT. Trimming cost V 5 bases and J 4 bases, with 15 bases left between them. CDR3 nucleotide sequence: TGTGCCAGCAGTCAAACAGGTACCGCTTACAATGAGCAGTTCTTC. Its translation: CASSQTGTAYNEQFF.

This clone turned up a few times. Additional DNA sequences in this sample encode the identical CDR3. DNA of the CDR3: TGTGCCAGCAGTCCAGGGTTGAACACTGAAGCTTTCTTT. It is translated as CASSPGLNTEAFF. The V gene is TRBV28, the J gene TRBJ1-1; D is perhaps TRBD1 (5 bases). CDR1 and CDR2 (germline): MDHEN, SYDVKM. The CDR3 consists of 13 residues. The V end was cut by 5 bases, the J end by 0 bases, with 7 bases between.

This rearrangement joins TRBV27 to TRBJ2-7, with 8 bases matching TRBD2. The germline gives CDR1 MNHEY, CDR2 SMNVEV (reference sequence). This CDR3 is built from 15 residues. J lost 3 bases, V lost 6 bases, and 10 bases had no gene match. The CDR3 region is CASSKGSGGGYEQYF. DNA for the CDR3: TGTGCCAGCAGCAAAGGGTCGGGAGGGGGCTACGAGCAGTACTTC.

The chain has TRBV28 and TRBJ1-3; TRBD1 aligns across 7 bases. Germline CDR1 reads MDHEN; CDR2 reads SYDVKM. V lost 6 bases to trimming and J lost 6 bases; unmatched junction nucleotides: 8. The CDR3 contains 14 residues. This CDR3 is CASSLPGQQNTIYF. CDR3 nucleotide sequence: TGTGCCAGCAGCCTCCCGGGACAGCAAAACACCATATATTTT.

This chain joins TRBV9 and TRBJ2-3, with D hard to call. Germline-derived CDR1 and CDR2 are SGDLS and YYNGEE. The CDR3 is 14 amino acids. V was pared by 3 bases and J by 5 bases, with 13 bases between. The chain's CDR3 is CASSGNGEEDTQYF. CDR3 nucleotides: TGTGCCAGCAGCGGTAACGGAGAAGAAGATACGCAGTATTTT.

This chain joins TRBV5-1 and TRBJ2-1, with TRBD2 matching 14 bases. With V trimmed by 6 bases and J by 6 bases, 8 bases remained unmatched. This CDR3 comprises 16 residues. The V gene's germline CDR1 is SGHRS and CDR2 YFSETQ. CDR3 in DNA: TGCGCCAGCACTTTGGGACTAGCGGGAGTTATCAATGAGCAGTTCTTC. Translated: CASTLGLAGVINEQFF.

The genes are TRBV7-3 and TRBJ1-5; the D is unclear. The V gene's germline CDR1 is SGHTA and CDR2 FQGTGA. V was shortened by 1 base and J by 7 bases, with 17 bases between the two germline ends. The CDR3 runs to 16 residues. CDR3 sequence reads: CASSLNADRVKQPQHF. The DNA of the CDR3 is TGTGCCAGCAGCTTAAATGCTGACCGCGTAAAACAGCCCCAGCATTTT.

This chain joins TRBV28 and TRBJ2-7, with 11 bases aligning to TRBD1. With 5 bases clipped from V and 3 bases from J, the junction kept 6 bases outside the gene matches. The CDR3 is made up of 15 amino acids. CDR1 and CDR2 (germline): MDHEN, SYDVKM. CDR3 in DNA: TGTGCCAGCAGTATTACCGGGACAGGGGGCTACGAGCAGTACTTC. This codes for CASSITGTGGYEQYF.

This chain uses TRBV20-1 with TRBJ2-7, with TRBD1 as a possible D gene (6 bases). The CDR3 sequence is 11 residues long. Looked up from germline, CDR1 is DFQATT and CDR2 is SNEGSKA (reference sequence). Trimming took 7 bases from V and 3 from J, leaving 10 bases between them. The DNA of the CDR3 is TGCAGTGTTGGACAGAGCTACGAGCAGTACTTC. Translating it yields CSVGQSYEQYF.

The chain combines TRBV5-8 with TRBJ1-2; D gene uncertain. Germline V gives CDR1 SGHTS, CDR2 YDEGEE. This CDR3 contains 15 residues. The V and J ends lost 0 bases and 2 bases respectively, with 11 bases between them. The CDR3 DNA reads TGTGCCAGCAGCTTGGCTCCGGGAGACAACTATGGCTACACCTTC. Translating gives CASSLAPGDNYGYTF.

The J gene is TRBJ2-7, the V gene TRBV10-3; D possibly uses TRBD1 or TRBD2 (5 bases each). V dropped 0 bases and J dropped 7 bases, with 10 bases sitting between them. The CDR3 contains 13 residues. Germline values: CDR1 ENHRY, CDR2 SYGVKD. CDR3 protein: CAISESRGVEQYF. The CDR3 coding sequence is TGTGCCATCAGTGAGTCGAGAGGGGTAGAGCAGTACTTC.

The V call is TRBV7-2, the J call TRBJ2-6; D possibly uses TRBD1 or TRBD2 (6 bases each). With 1 base removed from V and 5 bases from J, the gap between germline ends came to 15 bases. The V gene's germline CDR1 is SGHTA and CDR2 FQGNSA. The length of the CDR3 is 17 residues. The CDR3 bases are TGTGCCAGCAGCTTAGGGGGACGGGGGCGTAGGGCCAACGTCCTGACTTTC. It specifies CASSLGGRGRRANVLTF. The variable domain in full, completed from reference TRBV7-2 and TRBJ2-6, reads GAGVSQSPSNKVTEKGKDVELRCDPISGHTALYWYRQSLGQGLEFLIYFQGNSAPDKSGLPSDRFSAERTGGSVSTLTIQRTQQEDSAVYLCASSLGGRGRRANVLTFGAGSRLTVL.

The J gene is TRBJ2-7, the V gene TRBV5-6, with TRBD2 matching over 7 bases. The germline V gene has CDR1 SGHDT and CDR2 YYEEEE. V shed 2 bases, J shed 3 bases, and the junction held 11 bases outside the gene matches. The CDR3 contains 16 residues. The DNA of the CDR3 is TGTGCCAGCAGCTTTTTTGAGCTAGCGGTAAACTACGAGCAGTACTTC. Its translation: CASSFFELAVNYEQYF.

The rearrangement links TRBV28 to TRBJ1-4; 9 bases fit TRBD1. J was trimmed by 5 bases and V by 6 bases; bases with no gene match: 7. There are 15 residues in the CDR3. Germline CDR1 reads MDHEN; CDR2 reads SYDVKM. The CDR3 nucleotides read TGTGCCAGCAGCAACGGCGGACAGGGGAATGAAAAACTGTTTTTT. It translates to CASSNGGQGNEKLFF. The whole variable domain, remainder taken from reference TRBV28 and TRBJ1-4, is DVKVTQSSRYLVKRTGEKVFLECVQDMDHENMFWYRQDPGLGLRLIYFSYDVKMKEKGDIPEGYSVSREKKERFSLILESASTNQTSMYLCASSNGGQGNEKLFFGSGTQLSVL.

The V gene is TRBV29-1, the J gene TRBJ2-3; 8 bases align to TRBD2. Trimming removed 7 bases from V and 4 bases from J; junction bases left unmatched: 7. This CDR3 has 13 residues. Germline CDR1 is SQVTM and CDR2 is ANQGSEA. CDR3 protein: CSASGSWADTQYF. The DNA for the CDR3 is TGCAGCGCGAGCGGGAGTTGGGCAGATACGCAGTATTTT.